This TCR beta chain stems from a study of blood T cell repertoires in COVID-19. Study-wide background: The United States, Italy and Spain were the sources of the acute and convalescent COVID-19 samples. Sources were T cells, B-cell-depleted T cells, or PBMCs; the material itself was cDNA or gDNA.

Authors' analysis steps: Nucleated cell number was recorded as an estimate derived from reference gene primer amplification. Data came from immunoSEQ multiplex PCR; TCRdb stores just in-frame clones and leaves some out. D and trimming were read from the DNA, whereas the V and J calls and clone size are those reported in that table. Of some 95,000 clones in the sample, around nine tenths are singletons; the top ten hold about 4.2%. This CDR3 is built from 13 residues. Germline V gene lookup returns CDR1 SGHRS and CDR2 YFSETQ. V lost 5 bases, J lost 5 bases, and 13 bases lay in between. This chain joins TRBV5-1 and TRBJ2-5; possibly TRBD1 for D (6 bases). This TCR was recovered from a man between 65 and 80 years old with acute or convalescent COVID-19. Specimen: peripheral blood. CDR3 amino acids: CASSPGTLETQYF. The CDR3 DNA is TGCGCCAGCAGTCCCGGGACACTCGAGACCCAGTACTTC.